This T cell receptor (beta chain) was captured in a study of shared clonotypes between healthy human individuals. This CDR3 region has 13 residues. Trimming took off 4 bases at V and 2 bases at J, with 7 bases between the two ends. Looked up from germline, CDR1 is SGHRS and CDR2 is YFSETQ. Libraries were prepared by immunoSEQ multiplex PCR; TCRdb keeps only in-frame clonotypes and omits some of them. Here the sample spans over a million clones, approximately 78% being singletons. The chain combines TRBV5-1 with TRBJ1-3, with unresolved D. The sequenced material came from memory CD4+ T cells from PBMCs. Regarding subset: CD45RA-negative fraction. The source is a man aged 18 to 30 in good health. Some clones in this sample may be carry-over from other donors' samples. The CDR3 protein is CASSRTTGNTIYF. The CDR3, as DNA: TGCGCCAGCAGCCGAACAACTGGAAACACCATATATTTT.